This T cell receptor (beta chain) was documented in a study of T cell responses to AZD1222 COVID-19 vaccine. Some clones are missing from TCRdb's copy, which holds only in-frame ones; the method was immunoSEQ multiplex PCR. The table shows approximately 100,000 clones, with approximately 86% occurring only once. The germline V gene has CDR1 SGHTS and CDR2 YDEGEE. V was pared by 3 bases and J by 5 bases, with 14 bases between. This CDR3 spans 14 amino acids. V usage is TRBV5-8 and J usage is TRBJ1-1; D is unresolved. Specimen: peripheral blood, collected on day 0 of AZD1222 vaccination. The receptor's source is an adult in good health. CDR3 amino acids: CASSSRRGRTEAFF. For the CDR3, the DNA is TGTGCCAGCAGCTCCCGGCGAGGACGGACTGAAGCTTTCTTT.